This T cell receptor beta chain is drawn from a study of blood T cells in healthy people across ages. Germline V gene sequence: CDR1 SGHNT, CDR2 YYREEE (reference sequence). This CDR3 has 21 amino acids. Study-wide results and limits: Calculation of diversity from one million T cells yielded estimates considered to be underestimates. Possibly confounding the expanded clonotype changes was the fact that donor CMV status was unknown. Both higher diversity and more naive CD4+ cells marked long-lived donors when set against aged donors.

About this clonotype itself: Its antigen is unidentified. The junction does not match germline at one end; this may be a read error.

Together with a sample-barcoded 5' primer, a J-beta primer mix was included in a second PCR lasting about 6 to 12 cycles. A single record per CDR3 protein comes from TCRdb applying MiXCR to the 5' RACE reads. The repertoire consists of about 1,500,000 distinct CDR3 sequences, with around 39% occurring once and the leading ten covering approximately 7.9%. The chain has TRBV5-4 and TRBJ2-6, with 8 bases lining up with TRBD1. Sequenced: blood. The clonotype was recovered from a woman between 18 and 30 years old in good health. In nucleotides, the CDR3 is TGTGCCAGCAGCTCAGCAACACAATCCCAGGGGGCTGACTCTGGGGCCAACGTCCGGACTTTC. As protein: CASSSATQSQGADSGANVRTF.